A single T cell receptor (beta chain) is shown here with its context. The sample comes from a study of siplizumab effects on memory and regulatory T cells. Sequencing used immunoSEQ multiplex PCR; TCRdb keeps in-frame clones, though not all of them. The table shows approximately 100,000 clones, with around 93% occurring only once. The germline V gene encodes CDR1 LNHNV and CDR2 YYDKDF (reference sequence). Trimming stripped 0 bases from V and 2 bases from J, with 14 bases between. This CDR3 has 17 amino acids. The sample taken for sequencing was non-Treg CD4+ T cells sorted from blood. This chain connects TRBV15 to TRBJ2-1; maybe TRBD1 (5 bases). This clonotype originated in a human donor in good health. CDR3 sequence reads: CATSRDEKGIAYNEQFF. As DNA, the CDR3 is TGTGCCACCAGCAGAGATGAGAAGGGGATCGCCTACAATGAGCAGTTCTTC.